These 18 T cell receptor beta chains share one sample of origin, sequenced in a study of CD8 T cells in ankylosing spondylitis. Whole-study results and caveats: The study identified a TCR beta motif of roughly eight highly homologous variants that appeared characteristic of ankylosing spondylitis blood.

Antigen specificity for these receptors is unknown. TCRdb redid the calling of the 5' RACE reads with MiXCR, one entry per CDR3 protein. The sample holds 200,000 to 250,000 distinct CDR3 sequences, just under 7.5% seen once. The sequenced sample consisted of blood, either unsorted or a sorted T cell fraction (not recorded which). All receptors derive from a male donor with ankylosing spondylitis.

This clonotype came up many times. The chain carries TRBV5-1 and TRBJ2-7; D is unresolved. With 0 bases removed from V and 1 base from J, the gap between germline ends came to 5 bases. Germline CDR1 is SGHRS and CDR2 is YFSETQ. The CDR3 spans 13 residues. DNA of the CDR3: TGCGCCAGCAGCTTGGCCGAATCCTACGAGCAGTACTTC. It yields the protein CASSLAESYEQYF.

This clonotype came up many times. The V call is TRBV29-1, the J call TRBJ2-1, with 7 bases identical to TRBD2. The CDR3 length is 10 residues. Trimming took 7 bases from V and 9 from J; bases not matched to a gene: 3. CDR1 and CDR2 from the germline V gene are SQVTM and ANQGSEA. CDR3 loop: CSAGGGEQFF. In DNA form, the CDR3 reads TGCAGCGCTGGGGGGGGTGAGCAGTTCTTC.

This clonotype was counted ten times or more. The chain links TRBV7-9 to TRBJ2-7; either TRBD1 or TRBD2 may supply D (5 bases each). Trimming cost V 4 bases and J 4 bases, with 17 bases left between them. Germline CDR1 reads SEHNR; CDR2 reads FQNEAQ (reference sequence). CDR3 size: 15 residues. The CDR3 DNA is TGTGCCAGCAGCTCTGCCGGGACCCTCCTATACGAGCAGTACTTC. This translates into CASSSAGTLLYEQYF.

The sample holds a few counts of this clonotype. The chain has TRBV27 and TRBJ2-7; 10 bases are a match to TRBD2. Germline V lookup: CDR1 MNHEY, CDR2 SMNVEV (reference sequence). The CDR3 contains 14 residues. The trim removed 2 bases at V and 4 bases at J, leaving 2 bases unmatched. The DNA for the CDR3 is TGTGCCAGCAGTTTACTAGCGGGAGTGTACGAGCAGTACTTC. Protein sequence: CASSLLAGVYEQYF.

This clonotype came up many times. The chain has TRBV7-9 and TRBJ2-7; D gene unclear. Trimming shortened V by 4 bases and J by 0 bases, and 10 bases separated the two germline ends. From germline, CDR1 is SEHNR and CDR2 FQNEAQ (reference sequence). The CDR3 is made up of 14 amino acids. The CDR3 reads CASSWALSSYEQYF. CDR3 nucleotide sequence: TGTGCCAGCAGCTGGGCACTGAGCTCCTACGAGCAGTACTTC.

The rearrangement joins TRBV7-2 to TRBJ2-1, with D unclear. V lost 5 bases and J 4 bases, leaving 12 bases between the germline ends. CDR3 length: 14 residues. Germline V CDR1 and CDR2: SGHTA, FQGNSA. The CDR3 sequence: CASSPVVGYNEQFF. The CDR3 DNA reads as TGTGCCAGCAGCCCCGTCGTGGGATACAATGAGCAGTTCTTC.

This clonotype was seen only once. The rearrangement uses TRBV4-3 and TRBJ1-1; D gene unclear. The CDR3 sequence is 15 residues long. The germline V gene encodes CDR1 LGHNA and CDR2 YSLEER. V lost 2 bases, J lost 0 bases, and 10 bases lay in between. CDR3 DNA: TGCGCCAGCAGCCAAAGGAGCCTCATGAACACTGAAGCTTTCTTT. Its translation: CASSQRSLMNTEAFF.

Ten or more counts support this clonotype. The chain carries TRBV5-1 and TRBJ1-2, with 7 bases aligning to TRBD1. The germline V gene encodes CDR1 SGHRS and CDR2 YFSETQ. V shed 0 bases and J 0 bases; nucleotides not matched to a gene: 11. The CDR3 runs to 18 residues. CDR3: CASSLAGIQGKANYGYTF. As DNA, the CDR3 is TGCGCCAGCAGCTTGGCCGGGATACAGGGGAAGGCTAACTATGGCTACACCTTC.

This clonotype showed up many times. V is TRBV4-1 and J is TRBJ2-3, with a possible D match to TRBD2 (5 bases). Looked up from germline, CDR1 is MGHRA and CDR2 is YSYEKL. There are 13 residues in the CDR3. Between the trimmed V and J ends, which lost 11 bases and 1 base, there was a span of 13 bases. This CDR3 is CAALEGGTDTQYF. The CDR3, as DNA: TGCGCCGCCCTAGAGGGAGGCACAGATACGCAGTATTTT.

This clonotype was observed at least ten times. The chain joins TRBV7-9 to TRBJ2-5, with a tentative D call TRBD1 (6 bases). The CDR3 sequence is 17 residues long. Germline values: CDR1 SEHNR, CDR2 FQNEAQ (reference sequence). Trimming stripped 4 bases from V and 1 base from J, with 19 bases between. The CDR3 sequence: CASSSTSGQRLQETQYF. The CDR3, as DNA: TGTGCCAGCAGCTCCACCTCGGGACAACGACTCCAAGAGACCCAGTACTTC.

This clonotype was counted ten times or more. The V gene is TRBV2, the J gene TRBJ2-7; D possibly matches TRBD1 or TRBD2 (5 bases each). This CDR3 is 12 amino acids long. V was pared by 5 bases and J by 8 bases, with 13 bases between. In germline, CDR1 is SNHLY, CDR2 FYNNEI. The chain's CDR3 is CASSRGVLQQYF. CDR3 coding DNA: TGTGCCAGCAGTAGAGGGGTCCTTCAGCAGTACTTC.

Many counts were recorded for this clonotype. The rearrangement joins TRBV7-9 to TRBJ1-1; tentatively, D is TRBD1 (5 bases). Germline V CDR1 and CDR2: SEHNR, FQNEAQ (reference sequence). Trimming removed 4 bases at V and 7 bases at J, with 10 bases between. This CDR3 has 12 residues. This CDR3 is CASSSGFYEAFF. As DNA, the CDR3 is TGTGCCAGCAGCTCAGGGTTCTATGAAGCTTTCTTT.

This clonotype has only a few counts. V is TRBV5-5 and J is TRBJ1-5; a possible D gene is TRBD1 (5 bases). Trimming removed 0 bases at V and 1 base at J, with 8 bases between. This CDR3 region has 15 residues. Per germline, CDR1 SGHKS and CDR2 YYEKEE (reference sequence). The DNA of the CDR3 is TGTGCCAGCAGCTTGGAGTCAGGGAGCAATCAGCCCCAGCATTTT. The encoded protein is CASSLESGSNQPQHF. The variable domain in full, with the rest retrieved from reference TRBV5-5 and TRBJ1-5, is DAGVTQSPTHLIKTRGQQVTLRCSPISGHKSVSWYQQVLGQGPQFIFQYYEKEERGRGNFPDRFSARQFPNYSSELNVNALLLGDSALYLCASSLESGSNQPQHFGDGTRLSIL.

This clonotype showed up just a few times. The chain couples TRBV11-2 to TRBJ2-5; TRBD2 is a possible D gene (5 bases). Germline lookup yields CDR1 SGHAT and CDR2 FQNNGV. Trimming took 4 bases from V and 4 from J, leaving 13 bases between them. This CDR3 has 14 residues. This CDR3 reads CASSSWTGRETQYF. The CDR3, as DNA: TGTGCCAGCAGCTCCTGGACTGGGAGAGAGACCCAGTACTTC. The variable domain in full, completed from reference TRBV11-2 and TRBJ2-5, reads EAGVAQSPRYKIIEKRQSVAFWCNPISGHATLYWYQQILGQGPKLLIQFQNNGVVDDSQLPKDRFSAERLKGVDSTLKIQPAKLEDSAVYLCASSSWTGRETQYFGPGTRLLVL.

This clonotype appeared many times. CDR3 nucleotides: TGTGCCAGCAGCTTGGGACAGGGATGGGCCTACGAGCAGTACTTC. Translating it yields CASSLGQGWAYEQYF. This chain joins TRBV5-6 and TRBJ2-7, with 7 positions matching TRBD1. Looked up from germline, CDR1 is SGHDT and CDR2 is YYEEEE. The ends lost 0 bases at V and 2 bases at J; junction bases unmatched: 5. The CDR3 extends over 15 amino acids.

This clonotype showed up many times. This chain connects TRBV10-3 to TRBJ2-1; unclear D gene. The CDR3 contains 14 residues. Germline V gene data show CDR1 as ENHRY and CDR2 as SYGVKD. V was pared by 8 bases and J by 1 base, with 12 bases between. CDR3 region: CAIGLQSSYNEQFF. Written as DNA, the CDR3 is TGTGCCATCGGATTACAGTCGTCCTACAATGAGCAGTTCTTC.

This clonotype was detected many times. The genes are TRBV9 and TRBJ1-5; tentative D call: TRBD1 (5 bases). This CDR3 spans 13 amino acids. Trimming took off 0 bases at V and 7 bases at J, with 8 bases between the two ends. Germline-derived CDR1 and CDR2 are SGDLS and YYNGEE. CDR3 protein: CASSVGGWQPQHF. The CDR3, as DNA: TGTGCCAGCAGCGTAGGGGGCTGGCAGCCCCAGCATTTT.

This clonotype was picked up many times. The CDR3 DNA reads TGTGCCAGCAGCGCCGACAGATACTATGAAAAACTGTTTTTT. Amino acids: CASSADRYYEKLFF. The chain uses TRBV11-2 and TRBJ1-4, with TRBD1 as a possible D gene (5 bases). V was pared by 5 bases and J by 6 bases, with 13 bases between. The CDR3 is 14 residues long. Germline CDR1 and CDR2: SGHAT and FQNNGV.